Presented here are 22 T cell receptor beta chains from one specimen sequenced in a study of early T cells in non-severe SARS-CoV-2 infection. TCRdb re-called the 5' RACE reads with MiXCR, one entry per CDR3 protein. The sample has approximately 49,000 distinct CDR3 sequences; 10% to 15% are singletons. The sample consisted of whole blood. Receptor source: an adult who was a healthcare worker with PCR-confirmed SARS-CoV-2 infection or an uninfected control (not recorded which).

The chain has TRBV27 and TRBJ1-1; 9 positions match TRBD1. CDR3 length: 14 residues. Germline assignment: CDR1 MNHEY and CDR2 SMNVEV (reference sequence). V dropped 7 bases and J dropped 1; count of bases not matched to a gene: 4. The CDR3 is CASKRGQGNTEAFF. In DNA, the CDR3 is TGTGCCAGCAAGAGGGGACAGGGGAACACTGAAGCTTTCTTT.

This clonotype was recorded many times. The chain couples TRBV6-5 to TRBJ2-1; 8 bases are a match to TRBD1. The germline V gene encodes CDR1 MNHEY and CDR2 SVGAGI. This CDR3 has 14 amino acids. V dropped 5 bases and J dropped 3; count of bases not matched to a gene: 3. CDR3 sequence reads: CASSPGGGYNEQFF. In DNA form, the CDR3 reads TGTGCCAGCAGTCCAGGGGGCGGCTACAATGAGCAGTTCTTC.

This clonotype occurred many times. V gene TRBV11-2 combines with J gene TRBJ2-3; a possible D gene is TRBD1 (5 bases). The CDR3 has 15 residues. Germline lookup yields CDR1 SGHAT and CDR2 FQNNGV. Trimming cost V 4 bases and J 0 bases, with 11 bases left between them. The CDR3: CASSWQGTSTDTQYF. The DNA of the CDR3 is TGTGCCAGCAGCTGGCAGGGCACTAGCACAGATACGCAGTATTTT.

The gene calls are TRBV4-2 and TRBJ2-7; 13 bases line up with TRBD2. Germline CDR1 and CDR2: LGHNA and YNFKEQ. The J segment lost 6 bases and the V segment lost 4 bases, leaving 6 bases of the junction unmatched. The CDR3 is 15 amino acids. CDR3 bases: TGTGCCAGCAGCCTCCGGACTAGCGGGAGCCCCGAGCAGTACTTC. The encoded protein is CASSLRTSGSPEQYF.

The chain joins TRBV29-1 to TRBJ2-1; D is possibly TRBD2 (6 bases). CDR3 length: 10 residues. Trimming took off 4 bases at V and 8 bases at J, with 6 bases between the two ends. The germline V gene has CDR1 SQVTM and CDR2 ANQGSEA. The CDR3 DNA is TGCAGCGTTGGGGGGGATGAGCAGTTCTTC. Its protein is CSVGGDEQFF.

V is TRBV5-1 and J is TRBJ2-2; tentatively, D is TRBD2 (6 bases). The CDR3 totals 13 residues. The V gene's germline CDR1 is SGHRS and CDR2 YFSETQ. V gave up 10 bases and J gave up 1 base, with 11 bases separating them. The CDR3 loop reads CASMEGNTGELFF. Here the CDR3 DNA reads TGCGCCTCCATGGAGGGGAACACCGGGGAGCTGTTTTTT.

This clonotype showed up just a few times. The rearrangement uses TRBV6-5 and TRBJ1-6; TRBD1 matches at 8 bases. The CDR3 length is 15 residues. V dropped 1 base and J dropped 7; count of bases not matched to a gene: 3. From germline, CDR1 is MNHEY and CDR2 SVGAGI. The CDR3 reads CASSYFGTGNSPLHF. In DNA form, the CDR3 reads TGTGCCAGCAGTTACTTCGGGACAGGCAATTCACCCCTCCACTTT.

In its sample, this clonotype was seen many times. The V gene is TRBV11-2, the J gene TRBJ2-7; D is undetermined. Germline loops: CDR1 SGHAT, CDR2 FQNNGV. There are 14 residues in the CDR3. Trimming cost V 1 base and J 2 bases, with 9 bases left between them. The CDR3 loop reads CASSLGALAYEQYF. For the CDR3, the DNA is TGTGCCAGCAGCTTAGGAGCGTTAGCCTACGAGCAGTACTTC.

This sequence joins TRBV28 and TRBJ2-3, with D possibly called TRBD1 or TRBD2 (5 bases each). The CDR3 runs 16 residues. The V gene lost 1 base and the J gene lost 4 bases, with 15 bases spanning the gap. The germline gives CDR1 MDHEN, CDR2 SYDVKM. Written as DNA, the CDR3 is TGTGCCAGCAGTTTATTCGGGACCGGGGTGGCAGATACGCAGTATTTT. Translation: CASSLFGTGVADTQYF.

The V and J genes are TRBV27 and TRBJ2-1, with a possible D match to TRBD2 (5 bases). The CDR3 consists of 12 residues. Germline V gives CDR1 MNHEY, CDR2 SMNVEV (reference sequence). The V end lost 3 bases, the J end lost 10 bases, and 10 bases lay between the germline ends. This CDR3 reads CASSFEGTEQFF. DNA for the CDR3: TGTGCCAGCAGTTTTGAGGGAACCGAGCAGTTCTTC.

This clonotype was observed many times. This chain connects TRBV4-1 to TRBJ1-1, with D hard to call. Trimming took off 4 bases at V and 1 base at J, with 16 bases between the two ends. The CDR3 loop spans 16 amino acids. Per the germline V gene, CDR1 is MGHRA and CDR2 is YSYEKL. CDR3 sequence reads: CASSPSLGSSNTEAFF. CDR3 nucleotide sequence: TGCGCCAGCAGCCCTTCTCTTGGGAGTTCGAACACTGAAGCTTTCTTT.

This clonotype was picked up a small number of times. The genes are TRBV5-4 and TRBJ2-1, with TRBD1 matching over 9 bases. Germline V gene data show CDR1 as SGHNT and CDR2 as YYREEE (reference sequence). The CDR3 sequence is 15 residues long. With 2 bases clipped from V and 2 bases from J, the junction kept 2 bases outside the gene matches. The CDR3, as DNA: TGTGCCAGCAGCTTAACAGGGGGCACCTACAATGAGCAGTTCTTC. This codes for CASSLTGGTYNEQFF.

In its sample, this clonotype was seen many times. This chain connects TRBV6-5 to TRBJ2-3; 10 bases are a match to TRBD1. Losses at the gene ends were 4 bases for V and 1 base for J; bases not matched to a gene: 2. The CDR3 has 15 residues. Germline V gene sequence: CDR1 MNHEY, CDR2 SVGAGI. CDR3 coding DNA: TGTGCCAGCAGTTGGGGGACAGGGGGCACAGATACGCAGTATTTT. It yields the protein CASSWGTGGTDTQYF.

In its sample, this clonotype was seen a few times. The genes are TRBV30 and TRBJ1-3; D possibly corresponds to TRBD1 (5 bases). V dropped 4 bases and J dropped 0 bases, with 10 bases sitting between them. The CDR3 sequence is 14 residues long. The germline gives CDR1 GTSNPN, CDR2 SVGIG (reference sequence). The CDR3 DNA is TGTGCCTGGACCGGCGGGGGCTCTGGAAACACCATATATTTT. Its protein is CAWTGGGSGNTIYF.

The V gene is TRBV29-1, the J gene TRBJ2-3; 10 bases are a match to TRBD2. The CDR3 is made up of 13 amino acids. The ends lost 6 bases at V and 6 bases at J; junction bases unmatched: 6. Per the germline V gene, CDR1 is SQVTM and CDR2 is ANQGSEA. CDR3 nucleotide sequence: TGCAGCGTGGGCCAGCGGGGGGGTGATACGCAGTATTTT. Protein sequence: CSVGQRGGDTQYF.

This clonotype was seen repeatedly, ten times or more. The J gene is TRBJ1-4, the V gene TRBV12-3 or TRBV12-4, with TRBD1 matching 9 bases. The ends lost 6 bases at V and 10 bases at J; junction bases unmatched: 6. The CDR3 sequence is 13 residues long. The CDR3 DNA sequence: TGTGCCAGCAGGTCGGGACAGGGAGGAAAACTGTTTTTT. Translation: CASRSGQGGKLFF.

This clonotype was seen at least ten times. The chain employs TRBV6-5 and TRBJ2-7; the D gene is possibly TRBD1 (6 bases). CDR3 length: 15 residues. CDR1 and CDR2 from the germline V gene are MNHEY and SVGAGI. V lost 6 bases, J lost 2 bases, and 17 bases lay in between. This CDR3 is CASRLYQGNAYEQYF. CDR3 coding DNA: TGTGCCAGCAGACTATATCAGGGGAACGCCTACGAGCAGTACTTC.

In nucleotides, the CDR3 is TGTGCCAGCATGGGGGGCGTCGAGCAGTACTTC. Translated, it gives CASMGGVEQYF. The chain combines TRBV28 with TRBJ2-7, with D perhaps assigned TRBD1 or TRBD2 (6 bases each). V was trimmed by 7 bases and J by 6 bases, leaving 10 bases between them. The CDR3 spans 11 residues. The germline gives CDR1 MDHEN, CDR2 SYDVKM.

This clonotype was observed a few times. This chain links TRBV28 with TRBJ1-5, with D perhaps TRBD1 (5 bases). The CDR3 spans 12 residues. The germline CDR1 and CDR2 sequences are MDHEN and SYDVKM. V lost 8 bases and J lost 6, with 11 bases in between. This chain's CDR3 is CASRQGAQPQHF. In DNA form, the CDR3 reads TGTGCCAGCCGCCAGGGAGCTCAGCCCCAGCATTTT.

The V and J genes are TRBV6-5 and TRBJ1-1; D gene ambiguous. Germline V gene sequence: CDR1 MNHEY, CDR2 SVGAGI. V was cut by 4 bases and J by 5 bases, with 14 bases left in between. CDR3 length: 14 residues. CDR3 nucleotides: TGTGCCAGCAGTTCCTTTGGGCCGGGGACTGAAGCTTTCTTT. As protein: CASSSFGPGTEAFF.

The chain has TRBV3-1 and TRBJ2-1; D call uncertain. Germline CDR1 is LGHDT and CDR2 is YNNKEL (reference sequence). Trimming cost V 3 bases and J 9 bases, with 6 bases left between them. There are 11 residues in the CDR3. The CDR3 sequence is CASSHVREQFF. The CDR3 DNA follows: TGTGCCAGCAGCCACGTGCGTGAGCAGTTCTTC.

This clonotype was seen many times. The chain recombines TRBV7-2 with TRBJ2-5; 8 bases fit TRBD2. V trimming: 5 bases; J trimming: 4 bases; junction bases outside the gene matches: 18. The CDR3 extends over 18 amino acids. The V gene's germline CDR1 is SGHTA and CDR2 FQGNSA. The DNA for the CDR3 is TGTGCCAGCAGCCCAAATTACAACCCCGGGAGGGTAGGAGAGACCCAGTACTTC. Encoded protein: CASSPNYNPGRVGETQYF. The full variable domain, in which reference TRBV7-2 and TRBJ2-5 provide the parts outside the CDR3, is GAGVSQSPSNKVTEKGKDVELRCDPISGHTALYWYRQSLGQGLEFLIYFQGNSAPDKSGLPSDRFSAERTGGSVSTLTIQRTQQEDSAVYLCASSPNYNPGRVGETQYFGPGTRLLVL.